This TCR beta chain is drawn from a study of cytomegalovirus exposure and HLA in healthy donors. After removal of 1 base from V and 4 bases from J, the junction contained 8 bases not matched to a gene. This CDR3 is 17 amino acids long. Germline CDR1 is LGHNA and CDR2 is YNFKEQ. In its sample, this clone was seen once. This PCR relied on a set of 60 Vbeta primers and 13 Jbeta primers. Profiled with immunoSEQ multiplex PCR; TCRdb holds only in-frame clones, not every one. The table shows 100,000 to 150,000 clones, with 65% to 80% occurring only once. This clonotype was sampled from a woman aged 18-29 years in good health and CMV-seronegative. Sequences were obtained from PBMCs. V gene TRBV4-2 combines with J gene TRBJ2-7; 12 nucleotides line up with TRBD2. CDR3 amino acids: CASSQAARTSGKYEQYF. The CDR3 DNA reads TGTGCCAGCAGCCAAGCTGCACGGACTAGCGGGAAGTACGAGCAGTACTTC.